The 22 T cell receptor beta chains below were found in one sample sequenced in a study of blood T cell repertoires in COVID-19 (dated by TCRdb to between 2020 and 2021). Library preparation was by the immunoSEQ multiplex PCR assay. Entries here come from immuneACCESS through TCRdb and include only in-frame sequences with V and J called. Some clones fail to appear in such tables; in the studies checked, an unresolved V gene covers under half of the shortfall, and the cause of the remainder is unknown. In all, the sample holds 120,000 to 150,000 clones, and around 80% of those were seen once. 5% of the sample belongs to the ten largest clones. The sequencing sample was made of peripheral blood. The receptors originated from a woman in her forties or fifties with acute or convalescent COVID-19.

The chain recombines TRBV29-1 with TRBJ2-5, with TRBD2 identical over 10 bases. Germline CDR1 is SQVTM and CDR2 is ANQGSEA. The CDR3 is made up of 16 amino acids. V gave up 3 bases and J gave up 7 bases; unmatched junction bases: 14. CDR3 sequence: CSVDRLAGAAGGTQYF. The CDR3, as DNA: TGCAGCGTTGATCGGCTAGCGGGGGCCGCAGGGGGGACCCAGTACTTC.

V gene TRBV2 combines with J gene TRBJ2-1; D is perhaps TRBD1 (6 bases). This CDR3 has 11 residues. Trimming removed 6 bases at V and 10 bases at J, with 10 bases between. Germline CDR1 reads SNHLY; CDR2 reads FYNNEI. The CDR3 sequence: CASRGDREQFF. In DNA, the CDR3 is TGTGCCAGCAGGGGTGACAGGGAGCAGTTCTTC. The full variable domain, rest sourced from reference TRBV2 and TRBJ2-1, is EPEVTQTPSHQVTQMGQEVILRCVPISNHLYFYWYRQILGQKVEFLVSFYNNEISEKSEIFDDQFSVERPDGSNFTLKIRSTKLEDSAMYFCASRGDREQFFGPGTRLTVL.

The V gene is TRBV27, the J gene TRBJ1-3, with 9 bases matching TRBD1. V trimming: 5 bases; J trimming: 0 bases; junction bases outside the gene matches: 8. The CDR3 has 17 amino acids. The germline CDR1 and CDR2 sequences are MNHEY and SMNVEV (reference sequence). CDR3 coding DNA: TGTGCCAGCAGTCCGTTACAGGGGGCGAACTCTGGAAACACCATATATTTT. Translated, it gives CASSPLQGANSGNTIYF.

This clone has just one count. The rearrangement joins TRBV6-6 to TRBJ2-3; 9 nucleotides line up with TRBD2. Germline trimming cut 8 bases from V and 0 bases from J; bases unmatched to any gene: 9. CDR3 length equals 16 residues. Germline V gene sequence: CDR1 MNHNY, CDR2 SVGAGI (reference sequence). CDR3 nucleotide sequence: TGTGCCAGCCGGGGGCGGGGGGGATCTAGCACAGATACGCAGTATTTT. It specifies CASRGRGGSSTDTQYF.

The CDR3 loop reads CASSQQTLSVTDTQYF. The CDR3 DNA reads as TGTGCCAGCAGCCAACAAACATTAAGCGTCACAGATACGCAGTATTTT. This rearrangement joins TRBV6-6 to TRBJ2-3; D is unclear. Germline CDR1 is MNHNY and CDR2 is SVGAGI (reference sequence). The CDR3 is 16 residues long. The ends were cut back, 6 bases at V and 2 bases at J, with 18 bases in the middle.

This chain uses TRBV19 with TRBJ1-4, with TRBD1 matching 9 bases. Germline loops: CDR1 LNHDA, CDR2 SQIVND (reference sequence). This CDR3 region has 15 residues. The ends lost 9 bases at V and 5 bases at J; junction bases unmatched: 10. In DNA, the CDR3 is TGTGCCAGCCGATCTCCCGGGACAGGGAATGAAAAACTGTTTTTT. It specifies CASRSPGTGNEKLFF.

The chain uses TRBV29-1 and TRBJ2-7; 7 bases align to TRBD1. Trimming removed 0 bases from V and 0 bases from J; junction bases left unmatched: 5. The CDR3 loop spans 15 amino acids. The germline gives CDR1 SQVTM, CDR2 ANQGSEA. The CDR3 is CSVEEPGTASYEQYF. CDR3 nucleotide sequence: TGCAGCGTTGAAGAACCCGGGACAGCCTCCTACGAGCAGTACTTC.

The chain links TRBV6-2 or TRBV6-3 to TRBJ1-3; D remains ambiguous. The CDR3 extends over 16 amino acids. Germline V lookup: CDR1 MNHEY, CDR2 SVGEGT. V was cut by 2 bases and J by 0 bases, with 11 bases left in between. The CDR3: CASSYTPGHSGNTIYF. CDR3 coding DNA: TGTGCCAGCAGTTACACCCCTGGGCACTCTGGAAACACCATATATTTT.

The rearrangement links TRBV19 to TRBJ2-1; TRBD2 matches 7 bases. This CDR3 comprises 15 residues. With V trimmed by 3 bases and J by 1 base, 3 bases remained unmatched. CDR1 and CDR2 (germline): LNHDA, SQIVND (reference sequence). CDR3 DNA: TGTGCCAGTAGTATCTCCGGGGGGTCCTACAATGAGCAGTTCTTC. This codes for CASSISGGSYNEQFF.

The chain employs TRBV6-4 and TRBJ1-5, with D perhaps TRBD1 (5 bases). V was pared by 7 bases and J by 0 bases, with 10 bases between. The CDR3 contains 14 residues. The germline V gene has CDR1 MRHNA and CDR2 SNTAGT. The CDR3 loop is CASKAGYSNQPQHF. DNA for the CDR3: TGTGCCAGCAAGGCAGGGTATAGCAATCAGCCCCAGCATTTT.

This chain links TRBV10-3 with TRBJ1-1, with D possibly being TRBD1 (5 bases). V lost 7 bases and J lost 3, with 18 bases in between. This CDR3 contains 15 residues. From germline, CDR1 is ENHRY and CDR2 SYGVKD. This CDR3 is CAIKRNSGPDTEAFF. The CDR3 nucleotides are TGTGCCATCAAACGTAATTCAGGGCCTGACACTGAAGCTTTCTTT.

The rearrangement uses TRBV7-2 and TRBJ1-6; D ambiguous. V lost 1 base and J lost 0, with 4 bases in between. CDR3 length: 15 residues. CDR1 and CDR2 from the germline V gene are SGHTA and FQGNSA. The CDR3 spells CASSLESSYNSPLHF. CDR3 in DNA: TGTGCCAGCAGCTTAGAGAGCTCCTATAATTCACCCCTCCACTTT.

V and J are TRBV11-2 and TRBJ1-1; no reliable D call. The CDR3 extends over 13 amino acids. Trimming left V 6 bases short and J 0 bases short, with 8 bases between. The germline gives CDR1 SGHAT, CDR2 FQNNGV. CDR3 region: CASRLGMNTEAFF. The CDR3 coding sequence is TGTGCCAGCAGACTAGGGATGAACACTGAAGCTTTCTTT.

The sample holds a few counts of this clone. The chain employs TRBV19 and TRBJ1-5; 7 nucleotides line up with TRBD1. V trimming: 9 bases; J trimming: 4 bases; junction bases outside the gene matches: 9. Germline V lookup: CDR1 LNHDA, CDR2 SQIVND (reference sequence). CDR3 length: 14 amino acids. The CDR3 spells CASHRDSLNQPQHF. CDR3 coding DNA: TGTGCCAGCCACCGGGACAGCTTAAATCAGCCCCAGCATTTT.

This chain joins TRBV30 and TRBJ2-7, with 9 bases matching TRBD1. V was clipped by 1 base and J by 5 bases; unmatched bases: 0. From germline, CDR1 is GTSNPN and CDR2 SVGIG (reference sequence). This CDR3 has 12 amino acids. The CDR3 coding sequence is TGTGCCTGGAGTGACAGGGGGCACGAGCAGTACTTC. Protein sequence: CAWSDRGHEQYF.

The rearrangement joins TRBV27 to TRBJ1-2, with a possible D match to TRBD1 (6 bases). This CDR3 comprises 14 residues. Trimming took 5 bases from V and 7 from J, leaving 17 bases between them. Germline values: CDR1 MNHEY, CDR2 SMNVEV (reference sequence). DNA of the CDR3: TGTGCCAGCAGTACCCCCGGACAAGGGGGTGGCTACACCTTC. Translation gives CASSTPGQGGGYTF.

This clone was recorded only once. The chain uses TRBV27 and TRBJ1-1, with D unclear. CDR3 length: 16 residues. Germline CDR1 reads MNHEY; CDR2 reads SMNVEV (reference sequence). The ends were cut back, 6 bases at V and 3 bases at J, with 20 bases in the middle. This chain's CDR3 is CASRTWSTGKDTEAFF. Written as DNA, the CDR3 is TGTGCCAGCAGAACCTGGTCCACGGGAAAGGACACTGAAGCTTTCTTT.

The V gene is TRBV7-9, the J gene TRBJ1-2; tentatively, D is TRBD1 (5 bases). Trimming left V 1 base short and J 1 base short, with 10 bases between. Per germline, CDR1 SEHNR and CDR2 FQNEAQ (reference sequence). The CDR3 is 15 residues long. CDR3 sequence reads: CASSLGRGVNYGYTF. The CDR3 DNA is TGTGCCAGCAGCTTAGGGCGGGGGGTTAACTATGGCTACACCTTC.

This clone was detected only once. The genes are TRBV6-5 and TRBJ2-2, with D possibly TRBD2 on 6 matching bases. Trimming took off 6 bases at V and 1 base at J, with 6 bases between the two ends. Looked up from germline, CDR1 is MNHEY and CDR2 is SVGAGI. The CDR3 runs 13 residues. The CDR3 is CASRGGNTGELFF. In DNA, the CDR3 is TGTGCCAGCAGGGGGGGGAACACCGGGGAGCTGTTTTTT.

This sequence joins TRBV5-1 and TRBJ1-2; a weak D match, TRBD1 (5 bases). Trimming stripped 4 bases from V and 1 base from J, with 17 bases between. This CDR3 contains 16 residues. The germline gives CDR1 SGHRS, CDR2 YFSETQ. DNA of the CDR3: TGCGCCAGCAGCGCGGACGGGGGAGTGGGTAACTATGGCTACACCTTC. Protein: CASSADGGVGNYGYTF.

The chain has TRBV7-2 and TRBJ2-2, with a tentative D call TRBD1 (6 bases). Between the trimmed V and J ends, which lost 5 bases and 1 base, there was a span of 8 bases. Per the germline V gene, CDR1 is SGHTA and CDR2 is FQGNSA. The CDR3 loop spans 14 amino acids. CDR3: CASSQGQNTGELFF. CDR3 DNA: TGTGCCAGCAGCCAGGGACAGAACACCGGGGAGCTGTTTTTT.

A word on this clone: The same CDR3 is also encoded by other DNA sequences in this sample. The genes are TRBV18 and TRBJ1-5; the match to TRBD1 covers 10 bases. Germline V gene lookup returns CDR1 KGHSH and CDR2 LQKENI. Unmatched junction bases numbered 0, after V lost 0 bases and J lost 4 bases. The CDR3 contains 15 residues. The CDR3 here is CASSPPGQGNQPQHF. CDR3 DNA: TGTGCCAGCTCACCACCGGGACAGGGGAATCAGCCCCAGCATTTT.